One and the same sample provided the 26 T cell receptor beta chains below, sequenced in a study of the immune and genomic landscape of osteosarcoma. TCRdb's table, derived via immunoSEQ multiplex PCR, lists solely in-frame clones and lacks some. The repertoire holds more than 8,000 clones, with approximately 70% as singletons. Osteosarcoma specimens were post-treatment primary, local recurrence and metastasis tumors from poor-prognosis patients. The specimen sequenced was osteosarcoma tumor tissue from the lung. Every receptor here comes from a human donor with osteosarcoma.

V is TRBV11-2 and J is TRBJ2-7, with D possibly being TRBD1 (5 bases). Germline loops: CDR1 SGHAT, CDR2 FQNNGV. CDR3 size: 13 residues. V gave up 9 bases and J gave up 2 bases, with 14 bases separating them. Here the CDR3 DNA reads TGTGCCAGGCAGCCAGGGATCACCTACGAGCAGTACTTC. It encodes CARQPGITYEQYF.

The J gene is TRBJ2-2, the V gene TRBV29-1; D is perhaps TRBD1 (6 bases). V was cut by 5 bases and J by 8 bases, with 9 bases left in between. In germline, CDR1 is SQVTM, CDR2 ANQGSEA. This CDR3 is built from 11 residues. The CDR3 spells CSVLDRGELFF. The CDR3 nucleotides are TGCAGCGTTCTGGACAGAGGGGAGCTGTTTTTT.

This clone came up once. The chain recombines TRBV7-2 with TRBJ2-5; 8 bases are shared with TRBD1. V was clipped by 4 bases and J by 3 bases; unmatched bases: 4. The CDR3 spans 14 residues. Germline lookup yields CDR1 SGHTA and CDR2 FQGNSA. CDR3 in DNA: TGTGCCAGCAGCTGGAGACAGGGGAAAGAGACCCAGTACTTC. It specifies CASSWRQGKETQYF. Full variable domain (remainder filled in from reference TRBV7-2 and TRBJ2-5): GAGVSQSPSNKVTEKGKDVELRCDPISGHTALYWYRQSLGQGLEFLIYFQGNSAPDKSGLPSDRFSAERTGGSVSTLTIQRTQQEDSAVYLCASSWRQGKETQYFGPGTRLLVL.

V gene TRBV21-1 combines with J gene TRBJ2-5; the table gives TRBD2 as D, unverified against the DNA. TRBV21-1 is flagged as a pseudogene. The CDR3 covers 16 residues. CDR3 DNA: TGTGCCAGCAGCAAATTAAGGCGGGAGGTACAAGAGACCCAGTACTTC. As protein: CASSKLRREVQETQYF.

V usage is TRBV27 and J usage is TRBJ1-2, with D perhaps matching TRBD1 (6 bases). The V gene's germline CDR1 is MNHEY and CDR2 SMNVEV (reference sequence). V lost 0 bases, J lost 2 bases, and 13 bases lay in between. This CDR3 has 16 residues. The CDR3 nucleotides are TGTGCCAGCAGTTTATCTGCCGGGGGGGGCAACTATGGCTACACCTTC. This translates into CASSLSAGGGNYGYTF.

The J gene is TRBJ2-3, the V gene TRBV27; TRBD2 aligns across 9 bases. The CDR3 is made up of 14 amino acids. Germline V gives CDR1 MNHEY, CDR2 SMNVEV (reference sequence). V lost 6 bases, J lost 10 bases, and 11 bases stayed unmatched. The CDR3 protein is CASRLTSGLSSQYF. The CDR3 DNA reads TGTGCCAGCAGGTTGACTAGCGGCTTATCTTCGCAGTATTTT.

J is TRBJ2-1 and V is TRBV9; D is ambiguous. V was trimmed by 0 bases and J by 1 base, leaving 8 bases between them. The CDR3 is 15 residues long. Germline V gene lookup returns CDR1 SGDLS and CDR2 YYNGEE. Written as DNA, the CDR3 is TGTGCCAGCAGCGTAGCCCCGGAGTCCTACAATGAGCAGTTCTTC. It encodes CASSVAPESYNEQFF.

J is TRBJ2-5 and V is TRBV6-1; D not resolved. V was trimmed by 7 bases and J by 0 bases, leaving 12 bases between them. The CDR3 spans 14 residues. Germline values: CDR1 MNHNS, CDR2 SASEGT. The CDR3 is CASTDQKYQETQYF. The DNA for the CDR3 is TGTGCCAGCACGGACCAAAAGTACCAAGAGACCCAGTACTTC.

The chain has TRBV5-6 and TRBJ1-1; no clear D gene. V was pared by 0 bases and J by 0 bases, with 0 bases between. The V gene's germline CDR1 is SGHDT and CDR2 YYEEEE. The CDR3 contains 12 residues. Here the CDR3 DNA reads TGTGCCAGCAGCTTGGTGAACACTGAAGCTTTCTTT. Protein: CASSLVNTEAFF.

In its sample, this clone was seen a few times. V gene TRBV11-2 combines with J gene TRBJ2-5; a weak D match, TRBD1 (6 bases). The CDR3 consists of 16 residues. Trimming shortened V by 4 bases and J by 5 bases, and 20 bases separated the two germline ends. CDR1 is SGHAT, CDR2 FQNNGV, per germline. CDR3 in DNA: TGTGCCAGCAGCTACCGCATTGGGCAGGGGCGGGAGACCCAGTACTTC. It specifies CASSYRIGQGRETQYF. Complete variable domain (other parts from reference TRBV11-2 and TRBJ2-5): EAGVAQSPRYKIIEKRQSVAFWCNPISGHATLYWYQQILGQGPKLLIQFQNNGVVDDSQLPKDRFSAERLKGVDSTLKIQPAKLEDSAVYLCASSYRIGQGRETQYFGPGTRLLVL.

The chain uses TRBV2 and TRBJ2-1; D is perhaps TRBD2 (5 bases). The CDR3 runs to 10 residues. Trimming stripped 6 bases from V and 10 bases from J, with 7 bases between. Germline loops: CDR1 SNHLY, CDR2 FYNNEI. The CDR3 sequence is CASSKREQFF. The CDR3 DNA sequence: TGTGCCAGCAGCAAGCGGGAGCAGTTCTTC.

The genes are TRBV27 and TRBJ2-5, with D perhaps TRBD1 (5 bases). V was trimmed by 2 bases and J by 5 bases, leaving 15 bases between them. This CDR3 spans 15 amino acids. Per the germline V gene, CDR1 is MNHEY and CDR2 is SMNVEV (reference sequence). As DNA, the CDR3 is TGTGCCAGCAGTTTAATCTGGCAGGGCTGGGAGACCCAGTACTTC. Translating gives CASSLIWQGWETQYF.

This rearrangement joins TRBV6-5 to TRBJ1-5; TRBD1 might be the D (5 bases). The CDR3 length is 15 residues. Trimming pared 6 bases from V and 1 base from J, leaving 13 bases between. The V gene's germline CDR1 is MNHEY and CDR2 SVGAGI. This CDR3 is CASSRGTESNQPQHF. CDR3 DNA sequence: TGTGCCAGCAGCCGCGGGACCGAGAGCAATCAGCCCCAGCATTTT.

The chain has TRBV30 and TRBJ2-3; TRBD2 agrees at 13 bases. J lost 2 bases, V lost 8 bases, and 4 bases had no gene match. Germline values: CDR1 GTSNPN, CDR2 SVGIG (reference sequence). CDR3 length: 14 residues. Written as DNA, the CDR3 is TGTGCCAAGACTAGCGGGAGGTCCACAGATACGCAGTATTTT. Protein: CAKTSGRSTDTQYF.

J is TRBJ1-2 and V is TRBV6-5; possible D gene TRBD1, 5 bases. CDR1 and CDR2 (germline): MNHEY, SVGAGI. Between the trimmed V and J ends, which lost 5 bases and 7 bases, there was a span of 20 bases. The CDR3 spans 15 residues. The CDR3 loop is CASSQNRDSVGGYTF. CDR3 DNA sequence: TGTGCCAGCAGTCAAAACCGGGACTCGGTCGGTGGCTACACCTTC.

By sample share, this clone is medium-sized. In DNA form, the CDR3 reads TGTGCCAGCAGTTTCGGGACATTCTATGGCTACACCTTC. Residues: CASSFGTFYGYTF. The chain combines TRBV28 with TRBJ1-2; perhaps TRBD1 as D (6 bases). The germline V gene encodes CDR1 MDHEN and CDR2 SYDVKM. This CDR3 has 13 residues. With 3 bases removed from V and 4 bases from J, the gap between germline ends came to 9 bases.

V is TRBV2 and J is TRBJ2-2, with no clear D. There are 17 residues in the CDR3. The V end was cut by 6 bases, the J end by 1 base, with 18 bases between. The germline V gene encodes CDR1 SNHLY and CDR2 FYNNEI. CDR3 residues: CASSETSWTVNTGELFF. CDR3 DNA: TGTGCCAGCAGCGAAACCTCCTGGACGGTGAACACCGGGGAGCTGTTTTTT. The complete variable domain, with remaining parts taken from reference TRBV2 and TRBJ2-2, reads EPEVTQTPSHQVTQMGQEVILRCVPISNHLYFYWYRQILGQKVEFLVSFYNNEISEKSEIFDDQFSVERPDGSNFTLKIRSTKLEDSAMYFCASSETSWTVNTGELFFGEGSRLTVL.

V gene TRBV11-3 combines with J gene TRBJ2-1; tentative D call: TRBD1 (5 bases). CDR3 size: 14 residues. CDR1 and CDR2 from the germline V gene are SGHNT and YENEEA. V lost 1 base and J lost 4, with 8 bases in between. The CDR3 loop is CASSLVGQYNEQFF. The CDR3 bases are TGTGCCAGCAGCTTAGTTGGACAATACAATGAGCAGTTCTTC.

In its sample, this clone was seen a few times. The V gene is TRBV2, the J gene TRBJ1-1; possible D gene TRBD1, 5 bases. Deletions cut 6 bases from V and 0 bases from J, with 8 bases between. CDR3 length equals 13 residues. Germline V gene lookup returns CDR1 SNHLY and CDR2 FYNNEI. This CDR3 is CASSVTVNTEAFF. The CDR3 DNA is TGTGCCAGCAGCGTGACAGTGAACACTGAAGCTTTCTTT.

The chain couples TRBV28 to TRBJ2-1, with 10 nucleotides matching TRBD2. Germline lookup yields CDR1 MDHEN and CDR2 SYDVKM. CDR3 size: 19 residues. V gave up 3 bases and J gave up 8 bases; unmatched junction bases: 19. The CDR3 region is CASSLGLAGEKVSGDEQFF. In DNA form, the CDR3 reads TGTGCCAGCAGTTTGGGGCTAGCGGGAGAAAAAGTTTCGGGCGATGAGCAGTTCTTC. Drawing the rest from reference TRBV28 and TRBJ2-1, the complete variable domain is DVKVTQSSRYLVKRTGEKVFLECVQDMDHENMFWYRQDPGLGLRLIYFSYDVKMKEKGDIPEGYSVSREKKERFSLILESASTNQTSMYLCASSLGLAGEKVSGDEQFFGPGTRLTVL.

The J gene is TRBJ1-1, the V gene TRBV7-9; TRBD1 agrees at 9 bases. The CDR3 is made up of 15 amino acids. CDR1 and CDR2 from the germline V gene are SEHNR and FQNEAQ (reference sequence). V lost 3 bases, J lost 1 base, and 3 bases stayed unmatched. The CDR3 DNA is TGTGCCAGCAGCTTGGAGACAGGGGGGAACACTGAAGCTTTCTTT. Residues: CASSLETGGNTEAFF. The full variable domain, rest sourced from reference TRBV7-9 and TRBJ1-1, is DTGVSQNPRHKITKRGQNVTFRCDPISEHNRLYWYRQTLGQGPEFLTYFQNEAQLEKSRLLSDRFSAERPKGSFSTLEIQRTEQGDSAMYLCASSLETGGNTEAFFGQGTRLTVV.

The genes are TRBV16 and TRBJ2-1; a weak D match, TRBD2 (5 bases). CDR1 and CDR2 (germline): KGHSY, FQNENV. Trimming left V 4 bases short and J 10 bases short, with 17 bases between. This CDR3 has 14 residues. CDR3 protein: CASSPGPSLREQFF. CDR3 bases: TGTGCCAGCAGCCCCGGGCCTAGCCTCAGGGAGCAGTTCTTC.

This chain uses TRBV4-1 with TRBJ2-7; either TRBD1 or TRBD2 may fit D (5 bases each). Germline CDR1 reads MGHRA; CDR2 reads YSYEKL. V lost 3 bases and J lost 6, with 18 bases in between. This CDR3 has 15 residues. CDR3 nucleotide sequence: TGCGCCAGCAGCCAGAGTGATAGGGGACCTGGCGAGCAGTACTTC. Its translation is CASSQSDRGPGEQYF.

The CDR3 region is CASSLASAGAEQYF. The DNA of the CDR3 is TGTGCCAGCAGCTTAGCGTCAGCGGGAGCCGAGCAGTACTTC. This chain links TRBV7-9 with TRBJ2-7; 8 positions agree with TRBD2. V was clipped by 0 bases and J by 6 bases; unmatched bases: 4. Germline values: CDR1 SEHNR, CDR2 FQNEAQ (reference sequence). The CDR3 loop spans 14 amino acids. The full variable domain, with the rest looked up from reference TRBV7-9 and TRBJ2-7, is DTGVSQNPRHKITKRGQNVTFRCDPISEHNRLYWYRQTLGQGPEFLTYFQNEAQLEKSRLLSDRFSAERPKGSFSTLEIQRTEQGDSAMYLCASSLASAGAEQYFGPGTRLTVT.

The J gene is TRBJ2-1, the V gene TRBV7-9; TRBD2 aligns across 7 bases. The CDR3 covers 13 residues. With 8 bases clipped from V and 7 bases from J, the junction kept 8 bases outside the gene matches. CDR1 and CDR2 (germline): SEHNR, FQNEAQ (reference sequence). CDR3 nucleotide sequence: TGTGCCAGCCCGTCTAGCGGAAGGAATGAGCAGTTCTTC. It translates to CASPSSGRNEQFF. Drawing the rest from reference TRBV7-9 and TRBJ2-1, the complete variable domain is DTGVSQNPRHKITKRGQNVTFRCDPISEHNRLYWYRQTLGQGPEFLTYFQNEAQLEKSRLLSDRFSAERPKGSFSTLEIQRTEQGDSAMYLCASPSSGRNEQFFGPGTRLTVL.

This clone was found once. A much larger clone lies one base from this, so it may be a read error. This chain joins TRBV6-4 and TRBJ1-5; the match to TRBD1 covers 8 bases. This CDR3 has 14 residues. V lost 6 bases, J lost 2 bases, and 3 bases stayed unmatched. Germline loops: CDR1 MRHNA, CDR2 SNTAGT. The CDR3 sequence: CASRRTGRNQPQHF. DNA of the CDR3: TGTGCCAGCAGGCGGACAGGGCGCAATCAGCCCCAGCATTTT.